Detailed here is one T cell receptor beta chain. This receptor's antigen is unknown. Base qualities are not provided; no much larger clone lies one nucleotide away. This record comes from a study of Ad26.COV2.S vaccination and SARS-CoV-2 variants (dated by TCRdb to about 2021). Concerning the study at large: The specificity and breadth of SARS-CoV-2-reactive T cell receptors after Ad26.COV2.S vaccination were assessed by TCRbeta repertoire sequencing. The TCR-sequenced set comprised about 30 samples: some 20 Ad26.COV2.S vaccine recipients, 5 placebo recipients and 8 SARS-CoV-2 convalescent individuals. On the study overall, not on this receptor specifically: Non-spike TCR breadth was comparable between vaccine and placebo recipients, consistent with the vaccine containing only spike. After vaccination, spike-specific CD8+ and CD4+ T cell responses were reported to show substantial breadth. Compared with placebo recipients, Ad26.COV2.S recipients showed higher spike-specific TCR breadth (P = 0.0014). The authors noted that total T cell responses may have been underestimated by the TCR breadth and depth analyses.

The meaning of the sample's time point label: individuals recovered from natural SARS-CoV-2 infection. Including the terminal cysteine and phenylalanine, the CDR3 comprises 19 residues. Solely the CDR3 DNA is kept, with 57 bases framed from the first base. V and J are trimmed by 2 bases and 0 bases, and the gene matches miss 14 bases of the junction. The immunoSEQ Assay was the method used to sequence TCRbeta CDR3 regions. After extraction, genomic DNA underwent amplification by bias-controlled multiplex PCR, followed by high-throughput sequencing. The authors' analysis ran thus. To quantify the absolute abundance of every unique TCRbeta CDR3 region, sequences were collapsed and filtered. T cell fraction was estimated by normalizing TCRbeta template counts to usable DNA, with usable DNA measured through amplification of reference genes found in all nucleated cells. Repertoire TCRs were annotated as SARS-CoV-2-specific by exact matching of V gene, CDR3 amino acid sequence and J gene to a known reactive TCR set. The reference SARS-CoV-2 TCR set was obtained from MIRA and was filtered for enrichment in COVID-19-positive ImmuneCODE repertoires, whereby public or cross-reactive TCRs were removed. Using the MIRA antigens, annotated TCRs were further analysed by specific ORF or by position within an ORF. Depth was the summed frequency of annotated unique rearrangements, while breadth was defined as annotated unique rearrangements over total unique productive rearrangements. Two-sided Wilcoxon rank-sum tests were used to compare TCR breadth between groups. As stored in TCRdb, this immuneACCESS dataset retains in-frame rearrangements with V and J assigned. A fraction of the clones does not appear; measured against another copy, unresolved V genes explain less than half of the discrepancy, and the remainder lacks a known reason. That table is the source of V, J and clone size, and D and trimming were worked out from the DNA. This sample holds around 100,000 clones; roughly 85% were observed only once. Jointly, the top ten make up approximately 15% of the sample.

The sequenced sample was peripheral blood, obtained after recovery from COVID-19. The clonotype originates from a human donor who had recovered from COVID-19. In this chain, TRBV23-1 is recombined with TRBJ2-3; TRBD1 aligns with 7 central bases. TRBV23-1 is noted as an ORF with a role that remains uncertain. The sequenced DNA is TGCGCCAGCAGTCAAGTGGCTGAGGCTGACAGGGTGAGCACAGATACGCAGTATTTT. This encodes CASSQVAEADRVSTDTQYF.